Described below is a single TCR beta chain sequence and its context. This entry is derived from a study of blood T cell repertoires in COVID-19. Sequencing used immunoSEQ multiplex PCR; TCRdb keeps in-frame clones, though not all of them. The table shows 200,000 to 250,000 clones, with approximately 83% occurring only once. After removal of 3 bases from V and 8 bases from J, the junction contained 9 bases not matched to a gene. Germline CDR1 and CDR2: LGHNA and YSLEER. CDR3 length: 14 amino acids. This clonotype originated in a woman aged 55 to 70 with acute or convalescent COVID-19. V is TRBV4-3 and J is TRBJ1-2, with 7 bases lining up with TRBD1. Sequencing was performed on peripheral blood. The CDR3 DNA sequence: TGCGCCAGCAGCCATGAGGGACAGACTATGGGCTACACCTTC. Encoded protein: CASSHEGQTMGYTF.